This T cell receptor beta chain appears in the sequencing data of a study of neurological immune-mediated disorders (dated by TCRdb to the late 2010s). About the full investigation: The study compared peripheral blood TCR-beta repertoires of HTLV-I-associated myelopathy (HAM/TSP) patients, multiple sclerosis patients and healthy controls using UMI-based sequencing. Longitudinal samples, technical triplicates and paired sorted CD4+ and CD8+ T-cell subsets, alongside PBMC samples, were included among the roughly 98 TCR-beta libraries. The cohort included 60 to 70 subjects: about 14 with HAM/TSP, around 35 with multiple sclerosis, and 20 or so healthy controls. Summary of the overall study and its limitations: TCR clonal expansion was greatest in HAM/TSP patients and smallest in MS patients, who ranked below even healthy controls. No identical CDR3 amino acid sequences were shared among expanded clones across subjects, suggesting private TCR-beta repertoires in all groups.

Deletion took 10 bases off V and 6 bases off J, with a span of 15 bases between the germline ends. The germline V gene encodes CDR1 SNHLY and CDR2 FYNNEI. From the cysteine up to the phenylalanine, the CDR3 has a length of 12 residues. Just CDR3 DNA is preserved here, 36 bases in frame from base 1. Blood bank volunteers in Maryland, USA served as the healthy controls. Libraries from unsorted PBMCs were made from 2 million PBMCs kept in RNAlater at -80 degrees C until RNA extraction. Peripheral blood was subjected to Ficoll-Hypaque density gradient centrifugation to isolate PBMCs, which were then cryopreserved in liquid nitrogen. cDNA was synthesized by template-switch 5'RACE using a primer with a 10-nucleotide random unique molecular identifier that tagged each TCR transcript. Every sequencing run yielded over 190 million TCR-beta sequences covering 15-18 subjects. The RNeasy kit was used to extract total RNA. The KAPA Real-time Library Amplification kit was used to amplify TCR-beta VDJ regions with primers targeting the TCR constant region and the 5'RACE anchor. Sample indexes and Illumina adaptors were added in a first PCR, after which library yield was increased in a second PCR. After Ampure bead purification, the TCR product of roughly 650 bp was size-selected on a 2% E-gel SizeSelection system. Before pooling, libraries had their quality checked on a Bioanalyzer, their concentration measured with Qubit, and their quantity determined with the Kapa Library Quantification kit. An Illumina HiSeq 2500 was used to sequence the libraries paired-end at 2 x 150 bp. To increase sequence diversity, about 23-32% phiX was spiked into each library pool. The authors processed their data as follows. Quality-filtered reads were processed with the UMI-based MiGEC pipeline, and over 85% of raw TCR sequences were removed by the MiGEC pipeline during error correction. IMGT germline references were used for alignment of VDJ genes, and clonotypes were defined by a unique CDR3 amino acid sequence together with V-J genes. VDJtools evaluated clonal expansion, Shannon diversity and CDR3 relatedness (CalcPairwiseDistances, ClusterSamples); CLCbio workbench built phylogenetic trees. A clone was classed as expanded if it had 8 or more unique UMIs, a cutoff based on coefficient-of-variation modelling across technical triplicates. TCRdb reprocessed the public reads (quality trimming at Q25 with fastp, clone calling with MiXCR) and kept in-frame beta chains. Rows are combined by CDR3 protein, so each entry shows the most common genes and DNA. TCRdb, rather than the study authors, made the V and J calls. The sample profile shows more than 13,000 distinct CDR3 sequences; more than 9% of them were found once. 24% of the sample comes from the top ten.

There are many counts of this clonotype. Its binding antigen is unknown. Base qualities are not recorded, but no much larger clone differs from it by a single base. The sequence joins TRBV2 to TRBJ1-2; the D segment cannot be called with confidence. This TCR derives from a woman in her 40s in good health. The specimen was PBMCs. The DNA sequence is TGTGCCACCTCCTTCGTTCAGGATGGCTACACCTTC. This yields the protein CATSFVQDGYTF.